The T cell receptor beta chain under discussion was sequenced for a study of PD-1 blockade in classical Hodgkin lymphoma (dated by TCRdb to 2020 to 2022). Study-level background: Nivolumab dosing was 3 mg/kg intravenously every 2 weeks, continuing until either disease progression or unacceptable toxicity. The study used CyTOF and TCR beta sequencing to define a peripheral blood immune signature of response to PD-1 blockade in classical Hodgkin lymphoma.

Results the study describes overall, beyond this receptor: The study was limited to a single clinical trial cohort, and causes of repertoire differences, possibly disease activity or prior therapy, remained undefined. Lower diversity was observed in patients in whom nivolumab was started less than 1 year after ASCT, and these patients were excluded from later analyses so that confounding by immune reconstitution would be avoided. Trial patients achieving complete response had baseline diversity similar to newly diagnosed patients, whereas partial responders and progressors had significantly lower diversity. Baseline TCR diversity was reported to be lower in newly diagnosed patients than in healthy donors and to be lower still in relapsed/refractory patients. A significant rise by C4D1 was seen in CD4+ but not CD8+ TCR diversity (p=0.0027 vs p=0.16), with the rise being most apparent in complete responders (p=0.02).

CDR1 MNHNS and CDR2 SASEGT were looked up in the germline V gene. V lost 1 base and J lost 7 bases, and the count of bases not matched to a germline gene is 9. The CDR3 covers 16 residues, taking in both the cysteine and the phenylalanine. CDR3 DNA only is kept here, 48 bases in frame from base 1. Comments on this clone: No cognate antigen has been identified for it. No base quality values were provided; no much bigger clone lies one nucleotide off.

Genomic DNA was isolated using the Qiagen DNeasy kit from unsorted PBMCs as well as from negatively selected CD4+ and CD8+ fractions. TCR beta CDR3 regions were subjected to amplification by immunoSEQ multiplex PCR with primers that anneal to V and J segments. A synthetic immune receptor repertoire was used to minimize amplification bias, and any residual bias was removed computationally once sequencing was done. The paper's data handling went like this. Custom Python scripts were used to quantify repertoire diversity as the Shannon entropy index. The unsorted, CD4+ and CD8+ repertoires were each analyzed separately, with the exception of combined analyses, where CD4+ and CD8+ sequences were merged in silico. A clone counted as expanded when the clone's frequency after treatment rose at least 2-fold relative to C1D1, and clones undetected at baseline were given a pseudocount of 0.5. Clones with 0 or 1 copy at C1D1 were defined as singleton clones, while clones with 2 or more copies were defined as non-singleton clones. Clones expanded in unsorted samples were labelled as CD4+, CD8+ or unknown by matching protein sequences in sorted samples from the same patient. Wilcoxon tests on paired samples were used to test changes in diversity from C1D1 to C4D1. TCRdb mirrors the immuneACCESS table, restricted to in-frame sequences. Some clones are absent from its copies; in checked studies, under half trace to an unresolved V gene, and the reason for the others is unknown. For V, J and clone size, that table is used; D and trimming come from the DNA. The sample table contains about 93,000 clones; only one count was recorded for 85% to 95% of them. The ten largest account for less than 3% of the sample.

The sample's time point label is to be understood as: cycle 2 day 1 (C2D1) of nivolumab. Relapse after autologous stem cell transplantation had occurred in all trial patients, and cohorts A, B and C were distinguished by prior brentuximab vedotin exposure. The trial cohort was composed of 56 patients with relapsed/refractory classical Hodgkin lymphoma, for whom complete response, partial response or progressive disease was recorded as best overall response. Single-agent nivolumab was administered to trial patients in the multi-cohort phase II CheckMate 205 trial. An independent review committee assessed best overall response by applying the 2007 International Working Group response criteria. Trial PBMCs were collected just before the start of nivolumab (C1D1) and during therapy at cycle 2 day 1 and cycle 4 day 1. Peripheral blood was collected in 8 mL Vacutainer Cell Preparation Tubes, from which PBMCs were isolated by centrifugation and then cryopreserved.

The sample here was peripheral blood mononuclear cells (PBMCs), taken before the second cycle of nivolumab. This TCR was recovered from a human donor with classical Hodgkin lymphoma. Recombination connected TRBV6-1 to TRBJ2-7, and TRBD2 matches 11 of the central bases. The CDR3 protein is CASSEGPLAGELEQYF. The sequenced DNA: TGTGCCAGCAGTGAAGGCCCACTAGCGGGAGAGTTGGAGCAGTACTTC.